This TCR beta chain was captured by sequencing in a study of blood T cell repertoires in COVID-19 (TCRdb year 2020). In terms of the full investigation: Samples covering the acute and convalescent phases of COVID-19 were provided by collaborators in the United States, Italy and Spain. The repertoires were released in a freely available public database meant as a resource for research on the immune response to SARS-CoV-2. Where available, HLA class I and class II types were obtained from metadata supplied by the sample provider rather than from assay-based typing. The samples were drawn from the first 160 participants of the ongoing ImmuneRACE study and from 950 to 1,500 subjects provided by 6 global collaborators. Subjects who had been exposed to COVID-19, were actively infected with it, or had recovered from it provided the deeply sampled blood TCRbeta repertoires that made up the dataset. The prospective study material was composed of cDNA or gDNA derived from T cells, B-cell-depleted T cells, or PBMCs. Nearly every sample came with metadata listing a de-identified subject ID, COVID-19 status, age in years and sex.

Beyond this particular receptor, the publication reports: The amount of clinical and demographic metadata varied by source and participant and was provided uncurated.

A word on this clone: No antigen is known for it. No clone much larger than this one lies a single base away; base qualities are absent.

From the cysteine through the phenylalanine, the CDR3 covers 16 amino acids. The read is trimmed to its CDR3 DNA, 48 bases read in frame from base 1. The junction shows trimming of 5 bases on V and 7 bases on J, and the gene matches do not reach 10 bases of it. CDR1 and CDR2, looked up from the germline V gene (reference sequence), are LNHDA and SQIVND. TCRbeta CDR3 regions were amplified from genomic DNA using the immunoSEQ Assay, a bias-controlled multiplex PCR. The paper's processing steps were these. The number of nucleated cells in each sample was estimated from the amplification of reference gene primers within the assay. Sequence reads were collapsed and filtered to measure the absolute abundance of every unique TCRbeta CDR3 rearrangement. Productive Simpson clonality was computed per sample as the square root of Simpson's diversity index over productive rearrangements. Held by TCRdb, this immuneACCESS table contains in-frame sequences only and omits some clones. Under half of the omission traces to an unresolved V gene where checked; the cause of the rest is unknown. The V and J calls and clone size are taken from that table; D and trimming were inferred from the DNA. Here the sample has 320,000 or so clones; around 90% occur a single time. The ten largest account for around 4.6% of the sample.

Enrolling through a virtual design, the prospective study's participants ranged in age from roughly 18 to 89 years and lived across about two dozen United States geographic areas. To assign participants to cohorts, the prospective study relied on clinical history that participants themselves reported in a screening survey and a study questionnaire. Recovered participants in ImmuneRACE Cohort 3 were defined as having two consecutive negative NP/OP PCR tests, clearance from a healthcare professional, or resolution of symptoms. In the prospective study, mobile phlebotomists collected whole blood, serum and a nasopharyngeal or oropharyngeal swab from each participant. Additional blood draws and questionnaires over an approximately two-month period could optionally be provided by prospective study participants. Blood samples from the prospective study were shipped frozen or at room temperature prior to DNA extraction.

The sequence joins TRBV19 to TRBJ1-5, and TRBD1 aligns with 11 junction nucleotides. This TCR came from a man younger than 45 who had recovered from COVID-19. The sample consisted of PBMCs or T cells enriched from blood (not recorded which). The bases are TGTGCCAGTAGTCGGACCGGGACAGGGGGTGTACAGCCCCAGCATTTT. Translated, it reads CASSRTGTGGVQPQHF.